This entry features one T cell receptor (beta chain) sequence. Its specific antigen is unknown. The input lacks base qualities; no much larger clone sits a single base away. TCRbeta CDR3 regions were amplified from genomic DNA by means of the immunoSEQ Assay, a bias-controlled multiplex PCR. Per the original workflow: Within the assay, amplification of reference gene primers was used to estimate how many nucleated cells each sample contained. Sequence reads were collapsed and filtered to measure the absolute abundance of every unique TCRbeta CDR3 rearrangement. For each sample, productive Simpson clonality was calculated by taking the square root of Simpson's diversity index across productive rearrangements. Imported from immuneACCESS, the table was reduced by TCRdb to in-frame sequences with V and J called. These copies leave out some clones; in studies compared against another copy, an unresolved V gene accounts for under half, and the cause of the remainder is not known. Clonal size and the V and J genes are those of that table, whereas D and trimming came from the DNA. The sample contains some 200,000 clones, about 86% of them found a single time. More than 8.5% of the sample is held by the ten biggest clonotypes.

These data originate in a study of blood T cell repertoires in COVID-19 (dated by TCRdb to 2020 to 2022). Concerning the study at large: Samples covering the acute and convalescent phases of COVID-19 were provided by collaborators in the United States, Italy and Spain. The material from the prospective study consisted of cDNA or gDNA derived from T cells, B-cell-depleted T cells, or PBMCs. The dataset comprised deeply sampled blood TCRbeta repertoires from subjects exposed to, actively infected with, or recovered from COVID-19. The repertoires were made available in a free public database intended to serve as a resource for research on the immune response to SARS-CoV-2. The samples were drawn from the first 160 participants of the ongoing ImmuneRACE study and from more than 1,000 subjects provided by 6 global collaborators. A de-identified subject ID, COVID-19 status, age in years and sex were almost always included in the sample metadata. Where available, HLA class I and class II types were obtained from metadata supplied by the sample provider rather than from assay-based typing.

Paper-wide results and their limitations: How much clinical and demographic metadata was included differed by source and by participant, and the metadata was provided uncurated.

Participants in the prospective study were enrolled through a virtual design, were aged 18 to 89 years, and lived in about two dozen United States geographic areas. In the prospective study, participants were assigned to cohorts based on the clinical history participants reported in a screening survey and a study questionnaire. Each participant in the prospective study had whole blood, serum and a nasopharyngeal or oropharyngeal swab collected by mobile phlebotomists. Additional blood draws and questionnaires over an approximately two-month period could optionally be provided by prospective study participants. Prospective study blood samples were shipped either frozen or at room temperature before DNA extraction. Per the germline V gene, SGDLS is the CDR1 and YYNGEE is the CDR2. From V the trimming removes 2 bases and from J it removes 9 bases, while the gene matches leave 5 bases of the junction unaccounted for. From cysteine to phenylalanine, the CDR3 is 13 amino acids long. Only the CDR3 part of the read is kept: 39 bases, read in frame from the first base.

The TCR originated in a woman between 45 and 65 years old with acute COVID-19. Material: PBMCs or T cells enriched from blood (not recorded which). The chain uses TRBV9 and TRBJ2-1, and TRBD2 matches 7 of the central bases. Here the CDR3 is given as CASSVSGGGEQFF. The DNA reads as follows: TGTGCCAGCAGCGTCTCGGGGGGTGGTGAGCAGTTCTTC.